A single sample is the source of the 15 T cell receptor beta chains below, sequenced in a study of blood T cells in healthy people across ages. Then a second PCR, running roughly 6 to 11 cycles, was carried out with a sample-barcoded 5' primer and a J-beta primer mix. TCRdb re-analysed the 5' RACE reads in MiXCR, keeping a single row per CDR3 protein. The table lists around 1,500,000 distinct CDR3 sequences, approximately 38% of them singletons. Material for sequencing was blood. The receptors here all came from a woman aged 18 to 35 in good health.

This clonotype was seen only a few times. The chain has TRBV7-9 and TRBJ2-4; D is perhaps TRBD2 (6 bases). Germline V CDR1 and CDR2: SEHNR, FQNEAQ (reference sequence). This CDR3 has 16 amino acids. V was pared by 5 bases and J by 4 bases, with 18 bases between. The DNA for the CDR3 is TGTGCCAGCAGCGGAGGGGCGGATCCCGCTAAAAACATTCAGTACTTC. This sequence encodes CASSGGADPAKNIQYF. The full variable domain, in which reference TRBV7-9 and TRBJ2-4 provide the parts outside the CDR3, is DTGVSQNPRHKITKRGQNVTFRCDPISEHNRLYWYRQTLGQGPEFLTYFQNEAQLEKSRLLSDRFSAERPKGSFSTLEIQRTEQGDSAMYLCASSGGADPAKNIQYFGAGTRLSVL.

V and J are TRBV6-5 and TRBJ2-7; 9 bases are a match to TRBD2. Per the germline V gene, CDR1 is MNHEY and CDR2 is SVGAGI. This CDR3 has 17 amino acids. J gave up 0 bases and V 0 bases, and 6 bases lay outside the gene matches. CDR3 protein: CASSYSLSGGLSYEQYF. The CDR3 nucleotides are TGTGCCAGCAGTTACTCGCTTAGCGGGGGACTCTCCTACGAGCAGTACTTC.

The chain employs TRBV3-1 and TRBJ1-2; 10 bases are shared with TRBD1. The CDR3 is 15 residues long. Per the germline V gene, CDR1 is LGHDT and CDR2 is YNNKEL (reference sequence). Losses at the gene ends were 4 bases for V and 2 bases for J; bases not matched to a gene: 4. The chain's CDR3 is CASSRSGQGNYGYTF. DNA for the CDR3: TGTGCCAGCAGCCGATCGGGACAGGGGAACTATGGCTACACCTTC.

In its sample, this clonotype was seen many times. The rearrangement uses TRBV6-4 and TRBJ2-7; maybe TRBD2 (6 bases). The V end lost 3 bases, the J end lost 0 bases, and 12 bases lay between the germline ends. CDR1 and CDR2 from the germline V gene are MRHNA and SNTAGT. The CDR3 extends over 15 amino acids. The CDR3 spells CASSEVAEGSYEQYF. DNA of the CDR3: TGTGCCAGCAGTGAAGTAGCGGAGGGCTCCTACGAGCAGTACTTC.

This clonotype was seen only a few times. This chain connects TRBV5-1 to TRBJ2-7; 9 bases are shared with TRBD2. This CDR3 has 15 amino acids. Unmatched junction bases numbered 6, after V lost 5 bases and J lost 0 bases. Germline assignment: CDR1 SGHRS and CDR2 YFSETQ. The CDR3 DNA reads as TGCGCCAGCAGACCCGGACTAGCGTCCTCCTACGAGCAGTACTTC. Protein sequence: CASRPGLASSYEQYF.

This chain joins TRBV6-6 and TRBJ1-5, with D hard to call. This CDR3 has 15 residues. Trimming took off 2 bases at V and 3 bases at J, with 11 bases between the two ends. Looked up from germline, CDR1 is MNHNY and CDR2 is SVGAGI (reference sequence). CDR3 sequence: CASSYLGLNNQPQHF. The CDR3 nucleotides read TGTGCCAGCAGTTACCTAGGGCTAAACAATCAGCCCCAGCATTTT.

The V gene is TRBV6-6, the J gene TRBJ2-3, with TRBD2 identical over 9 bases. CDR1 is MNHNY and CDR2 is SVGAGI in the germline V gene (reference sequence). V gave up 2 bases and J gave up 6 bases; unmatched junction bases: 9. The CDR3 length is 16 residues. The CDR3 protein is CASSYPSGDPRDTQYF. CDR3 sequence (DNA): TGTGCCAGCAGTTACCCTAGCGGGGACCCGCGGGATACGCAGTATTTT.

This clonotype was seen ten or more times. This chain connects TRBV5-1 to TRBJ2-5; D gene ambiguous. The V gene's germline CDR1 is SGHRS and CDR2 YFSETQ. CDR3 length: 15 amino acids. Trimming cost V 0 bases and J 1 base, with 10 bases left between them. The CDR3 is CASSLAGTPQETQYF. CDR3 nucleotides: TGCGCCAGCAGCTTGGCAGGAACTCCCCAAGAGACCCAGTACTTC. Full variable domain (rest looked up from reference TRBV5-1 and TRBJ2-5): KAGVTQTPRYLIKTRGQQVTLSCSPISGHRSVSWYQQTPGQGLQFLFEYFSETQRNKGNFPGRFSGRQFSNSRSEMNVSTLELGDSALYLCASSLAGTPQETQYFGPGTRLLVL.

The V and J genes are TRBV20-1 and TRBJ2-2; 8 positions agree with TRBD2. V lost 5 bases, J lost 5 bases, and 7 bases stayed unmatched. The CDR3 contains 14 residues. CDR1 DFQATT and CDR2 SNEGSKA come from the germline V gene (reference sequence). The CDR3 coding sequence is TGCAGTGCTGAAGCGGGAGTAAGGACCGGGGAGCTGTTTTTT. Translated, it gives CSAEAGVRTGELFF.

At least ten counts were recorded for this clonotype. The chain carries TRBV2 and TRBJ2-7, with TRBD2 matching over 13 bases. V lost 10 bases to trimming and J lost 4 bases; unmatched junction nucleotides: 7. The CDR3 sequence is 14 residues long. Germline V gene sequence: CDR1 SNHLY, CDR2 FYNNEI. The CDR3 spells CATWTTSGGYEQYF. The CDR3 DNA reads as TGTGCCACTTGGACGACTAGCGGGGGGTACGAGCAGTACTTC.

This rearrangement joins TRBV3-1 to TRBJ2-5; 7 bases are shared with TRBD1. The V segment lost 3 bases and the J segment 1 base; nucleotides outside the gene matches: 5. Germline V lookup: CDR1 LGHDT, CDR2 YNNKEL (reference sequence). There are 15 residues in the CDR3. The CDR3 is CASSHTDRAQETQYF. In DNA form, the CDR3 reads TGTGCCAGCAGCCACACTGACAGGGCCCAAGAGACCCAGTACTTC.

Details on this clonotype: The germline gene is not matched at one end of the junction; a read error may be the cause. The chain joins TRBV15 to TRBJ2-7; tentative D call: TRBD2 (5 bases). Germline V CDR1 and CDR2: LNHNV, YYDKDF (reference sequence). CDR3 length: 14 amino acids. The DNA for the CDR3 is TGTGCCTCCAGCAGAGCACGGGGAGCTTACGAGCAGTACTTC. Its protein is CASSRARGAYEQYF.

This clonotype has only a few counts. This chain connects TRBV5-1 to TRBJ2-1; D possibly corresponds to TRBD2 (5 bases). CDR3 length equals 15 residues. Germline values: CDR1 SGHRS, CDR2 YFSETQ. Trimming removed 2 bases from V and 9 bases from J, with 18 bases in between. The CDR3 sequence: CASSFTSGFSGEQFF. The CDR3 DNA reads as TGCGCCAGCAGCTTCACTAGTGGATTTTCCGGTGAGCAGTTCTTC.

The rearrangement links TRBV7-9 to TRBJ1-2; D possibly corresponds to TRBD1 (5 bases). This CDR3 region has 15 residues. In germline, CDR1 is SEHNR, CDR2 FQNEAQ (reference sequence). V shed 4 bases and J shed 4 bases, with 16 bases lying between them. The CDR3 sequence is CASSSWDGLSYGYTF. The CDR3 region has the DNA TGTGCCAGCAGCTCCTGGGACGGACTCAGCTATGGCTACACCTTC.

This clonotype was seen a handful of times. The chain recombines TRBV5-1 with TRBJ2-7; TRBD1 is a possible D gene (6 bases). The CDR3 consists of 14 residues. The V and J ends lost 4 bases and 2 bases respectively, with 13 bases between them. Germline CDR1 is SGHRS and CDR2 is YFSETQ. This chain's CDR3 is CASSTGTPAYEQYF. The CDR3 DNA follows: TGCGCCAGCAGCACCGGGACACCCGCCTACGAGCAGTACTTC.